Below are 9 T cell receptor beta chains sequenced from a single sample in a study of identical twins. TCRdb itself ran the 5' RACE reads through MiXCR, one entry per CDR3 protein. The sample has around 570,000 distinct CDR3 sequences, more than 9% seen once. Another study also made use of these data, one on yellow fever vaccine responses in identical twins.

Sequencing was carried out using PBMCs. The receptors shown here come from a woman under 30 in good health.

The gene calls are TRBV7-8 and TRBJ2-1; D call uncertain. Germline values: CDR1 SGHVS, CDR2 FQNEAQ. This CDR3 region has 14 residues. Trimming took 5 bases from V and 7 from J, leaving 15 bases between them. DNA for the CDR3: TGTGCCAGCAGCCCCCCAGGACCTTGGAATGAGCAGTTCTTC. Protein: CASSPPGPWNEQFF.

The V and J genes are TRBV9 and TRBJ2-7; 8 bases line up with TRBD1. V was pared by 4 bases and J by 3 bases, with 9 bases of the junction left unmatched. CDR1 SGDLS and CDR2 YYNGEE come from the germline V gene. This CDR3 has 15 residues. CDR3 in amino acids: CASSPSGRGLYEQYF. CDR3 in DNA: TGTGCCAGCAGCCCCTCGGGCAGGGGGCTCTACGAGCAGTACTTC.

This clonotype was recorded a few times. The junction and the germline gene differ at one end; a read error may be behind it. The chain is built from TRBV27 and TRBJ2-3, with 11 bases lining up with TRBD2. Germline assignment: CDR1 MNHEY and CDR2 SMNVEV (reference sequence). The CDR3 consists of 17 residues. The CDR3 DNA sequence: TGTGCCAGCAGCTTATGGTCGCTTAGCGGGGGGGGAGATACGCAGTATTTT. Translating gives CASSLWSLSGGGDTQYF.

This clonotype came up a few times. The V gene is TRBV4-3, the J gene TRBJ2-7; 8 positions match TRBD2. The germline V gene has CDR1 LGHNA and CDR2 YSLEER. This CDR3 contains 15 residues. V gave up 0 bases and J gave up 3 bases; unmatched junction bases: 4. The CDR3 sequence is CASSQDSSGLYEQYF. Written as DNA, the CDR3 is TGCGCCAGCAGCCAAGATTCTAGCGGGCTCTACGAGCAGTACTTC.

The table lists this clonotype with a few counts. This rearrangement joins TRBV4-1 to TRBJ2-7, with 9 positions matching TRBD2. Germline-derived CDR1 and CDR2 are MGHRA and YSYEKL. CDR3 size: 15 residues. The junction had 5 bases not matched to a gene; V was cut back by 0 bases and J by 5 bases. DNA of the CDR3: TGCGCCAGCAGCCAAGAGGCGGGAGGGTACGACGAGCAGTACTTC. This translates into CASSQEAGGYDEQYF.

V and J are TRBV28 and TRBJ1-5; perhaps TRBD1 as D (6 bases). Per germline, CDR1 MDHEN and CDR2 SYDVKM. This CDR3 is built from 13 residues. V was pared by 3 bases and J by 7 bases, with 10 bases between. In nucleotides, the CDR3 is TGTGCCAGCAGTTTGGGGGCGACCCAGCCCCAGCATTTT. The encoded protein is CASSLGATQPQHF.

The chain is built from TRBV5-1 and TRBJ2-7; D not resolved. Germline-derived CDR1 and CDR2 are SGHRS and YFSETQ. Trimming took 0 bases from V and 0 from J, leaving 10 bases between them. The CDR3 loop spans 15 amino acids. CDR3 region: CASSLDGRSSYEQYF. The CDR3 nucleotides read TGCGCCAGCAGCTTGGATGGTCGGAGCTCCTACGAGCAGTACTTC.

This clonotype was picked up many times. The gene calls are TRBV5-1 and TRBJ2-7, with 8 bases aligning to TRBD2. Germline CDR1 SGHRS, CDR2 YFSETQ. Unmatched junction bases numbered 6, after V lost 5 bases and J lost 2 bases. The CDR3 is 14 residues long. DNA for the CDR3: TGCGCCAGCAGGACGGGAGGGGGGGCCTACGAGCAGTACTTC. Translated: CASRTGGGAYEQYF.

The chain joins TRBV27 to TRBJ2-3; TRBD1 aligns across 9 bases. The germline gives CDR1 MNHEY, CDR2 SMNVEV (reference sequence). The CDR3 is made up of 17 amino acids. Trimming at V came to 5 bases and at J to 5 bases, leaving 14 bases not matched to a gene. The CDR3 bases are TGTGCCAGCAGTATAATCGCCGGGACAGGGCGAGGAGATACGCAGTATTTT. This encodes CASSIIAGTGRGDTQYF.